This T cell receptor (beta chain) was found in a study of CXCR3-negative and CXCR3-positive naive CD8 T cells. Broader study findings: Because surface CD5 did not distinguish the naive subsets, TCR strength was inferred from TRB CDR3 properties. With respect to TRBV-TRBJ usage, naive CXCR3-negative and CXCR3-positive cells were similar; memory differed.

Comments on this clonotype: Its antigen is not known.

5' RACE with UMI labels generated the TRB cDNA libraries. From its re-call of the 5' RACE reads, TCRdb lists each CDR3 protein once, without DNA. This sample's table reports about 38,000 distinct CDR3 sequences. Per germline, CDR1 MNHEY and CDR2 SVGAGI. This CDR3 region has 12 residues. This chain joins TRBV6-5 and TRBJ1-1; TCRdb's D call, TRBD1, is unchecked because there is no DNA. This TCR came from a human donor in good health. Some clones in this sample may be carry-over from other donors' samples. Material for sequencing was memory CD8+ T cells from blood. The CDR3 protein is CASSPGAVEAFF.